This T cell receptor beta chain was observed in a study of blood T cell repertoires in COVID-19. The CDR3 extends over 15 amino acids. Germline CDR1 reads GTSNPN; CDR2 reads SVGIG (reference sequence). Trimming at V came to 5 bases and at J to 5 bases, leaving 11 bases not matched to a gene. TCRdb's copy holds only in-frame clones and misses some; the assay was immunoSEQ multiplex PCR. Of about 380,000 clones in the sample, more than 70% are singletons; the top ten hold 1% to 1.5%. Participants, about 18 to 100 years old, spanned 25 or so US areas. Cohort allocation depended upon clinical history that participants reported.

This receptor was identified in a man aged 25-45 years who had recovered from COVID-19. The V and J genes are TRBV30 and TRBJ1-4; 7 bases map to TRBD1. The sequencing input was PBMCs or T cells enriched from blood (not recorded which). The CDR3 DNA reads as TGTGCCTGGCGAAGACGGGACAGCCGGAATGAAAAACTGTTTTTT. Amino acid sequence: CAWRRRDSRNEKLFF.